This T cell receptor beta chain stems from a study of T cells in Graves' hyperthyroidism and ophthalmopathy. Study observations and caveats: Also found in blood were most expanded thyroid clonotypes above 0.001.

Notes on this clonotype: Its antigen is not known.

TCR beta CDR3 region amplification was performed from RNA transcripts. RT-PCR in the first round (using the HTBI primer set) targeted the TCR CDR3. A single record per CDR3 protein comes from TCRdb applying MiXCR to the multiplex PCR reads. The table records about 680,000 distinct CDR3 sequences, 30% to 40% of them present only once. Germline CDR1 is MDHEN and CDR2 is SYDVKM. The CDR3 contains 14 residues. The hyperthyroidism was newly diagnosed and had lasted under 2 months; the patients were aged 18 to 65. Every diagnosis used clinical symptoms, serum thyroxine and TRAb, thyroid ultrasound and orbital computed tomography. From approximately 9.5 ml of fresh peripheral blood, PBMCs were isolated.

This chain links TRBV28 with TRBJ2-5, with TRBD2 matching over 7 bases. The tail of the sequence fits TRBJ2-7 better, so the J call may be wrong. This sequence was found in a woman in her thirties or forties with Graves' hyperthyroidism. What was sequenced was blood. DNA for the CDR3: TGTGCCAGCAGTTTCGCGGGAGTTACCTACGAGCAGTACTTC. It yields the protein CASSFAGVTYEQYF.